One and the same sample provided the 32 T cell receptor beta chains below, sequenced in a study of blood T cell repertoires in COVID-19. TCRdb's copy holds only in-frame clones and misses some; the assay was immunoSEQ multiplex PCR. The data hold 30,000 to 40,000 clones, with 75% to 90% observed a single time. Material: peripheral blood. The receptor source for this set is a human donor in a cohort sampled during active COVID-19.

The chain has TRBV7-9 and TRBJ1-5; maybe TRBD1 (6 bases). V was clipped by 3 bases and J by 5 bases, with 8 bases between them. CDR1 SEHNR and CDR2 FQNEAQ come from the germline V gene (reference sequence). The length of the CDR3 is 13 residues. As DNA, the CDR3 is TGTGCCAGCAGCTTCAACAGGGATCAGCCCCAGCATTTT. It translates to CASSFNRDQPQHF.

This chain joins TRBV7-9 and TRBJ1-1; 8 bases map to TRBD1. Trimming removed 6 bases from V and 12 bases from J; junction bases left unmatched: 9. CDR3 size: 12 residues. Germline V gene data show CDR1 as SEHNR and CDR2 as FQNEAQ (reference sequence). In DNA form, the CDR3 reads TGTGCCAGCAGTTTGACAGGGGATAGAACTTTCTTT. Translation gives CASSLTGDRTFF.

The chain is built from TRBV19 and TRBJ2-1; 12 bases map to TRBD1. The CDR3 sequence is 15 residues long. V was pared by 6 bases and J by 0 bases, with 0 bases of the junction left unmatched. The germline gives CDR1 LNHDA, CDR2 SQIVND (reference sequence). CDR3 in DNA: TGTGCCAGTAGGGGACAGGGGGCCTCCTACAATGAGCAGTTCTTC. Translation gives CASRGQGASYNEQFF.

The J gene is TRBJ1-2, the V gene TRBV6-2 or TRBV6-3; no firm D call. With 6 bases removed from V and 4 bases from J, the gap between germline ends came to 15 bases. Germline V gene data show CDR1 as MNHEY and CDR2 as SVGEGT. This CDR3 comprises 14 residues. Written as DNA, the CDR3 is TGTGCCAGCAGCCTCAGCGGGCAGATCTATGGCTACACCTTC. Translating gives CASSLSGQIYGYTF.

This clone showed up just once. This chain connects TRBV6-1 to TRBJ2-5; D gene uncertain. Deletions cut 1 base from V and 5 bases from J, with 14 bases between. Germline CDR1 reads MNHNS; CDR2 reads SASEGT. CDR3 size: 15 residues. The chain's CDR3 is CASSEVGRDWETQYF. In nucleotides, the CDR3 is TGTGCCAGCAGTGAAGTCGGCCGAGACTGGGAGACCCAGTACTTC.

The rearrangement joins TRBV4-1 to TRBJ2-7; D gene unclear. The germline CDR1 and CDR2 sequences are MGHRA and YSYEKL. This CDR3 spans 14 amino acids. Trimming left V 0 bases short and J 2 bases short, with 8 bases between. CDR3 sequence reads: CASSQDSTTYEQYF. CDR3 DNA: TGCGCCAGCAGCCAAGATAGCACCACCTACGAGCAGTACTTC.

The CDR3 DNA follows: TGTGCCAGCAGGCCCACCGGGACAGGGAGCGATGAGCAGTTCTTC. Its translation is CASRPTGTGSDEQFF. The V gene is TRBV6-7, the J gene TRBJ2-1, with TRBD1 matching 9 bases. TRBV6-7 is noted as an ORF with a role that remains uncertain. The CDR3 runs 15 residues. Losses at the gene ends were 6 bases for V and 8 bases for J; bases not matched to a gene: 11.

The chain recombines TRBV7-2 with TRBJ2-2, with D hard to call. Germline loops: CDR1 SGHTA, CDR2 FQGNSA. The CDR3 is made up of 13 amino acids. Deletions cut 7 bases from V and 6 bases from J, with 12 bases between. The CDR3 is CASTPPSAGELFF. The CDR3 DNA sequence: TGTGCCAGCACCCCCCCTTCGGCCGGGGAGCTGTTTTTT.

The chain is built from TRBV30 and TRBJ1-2; no firm D call. The CDR3 consists of 13 residues. Germline CDR1 is GTSNPN and CDR2 is SVGIG (reference sequence). Trimming took 7 bases from V and 3 from J, leaving 15 bases between them. The CDR3 DNA follows: TGTGCCTCCGCTCGGCGGCGGGACTATGGCTACACCTTC. Translating it yields CASARRRDYGYTF. The variable domain in full, completed from reference TRBV30 and TRBJ1-2, reads SQTIHQWPATLVQPVGSPLSLECTVEGTSNPNLYWYRQAAGRGLQLLFYSVGIGQISSEVPQNLSASRPQDRQFILSSKKLLLSDSGFYLCASARRRDYGYTFGSGTRLTVV.

The J gene is TRBJ2-1, the V gene TRBV9, with TRBD1 matching over 8 bases. The V gene end was trimmed by 0 bases and the J gene end by 4 bases; junction bases not matched to a gene: 9. Germline values: CDR1 SGDLS, CDR2 YYNGEE. This CDR3 comprises 17 residues. The CDR3 nucleotides read TGTGCCAGCAGCGTAGACCCCGTTGGACAGGGATACAATGAGCAGTTCTTC. As protein: CASSVDPVGQGYNEQFF.

The chain is built from TRBV6-2 or TRBV6-3 and TRBJ2-1; 14 bases line up with TRBD2. Germline V gives CDR1 MNHEY, CDR2 SVGEGT. Trimming cost V 4 bases and J 7 bases; bases outside gene matches: 6. The CDR3 sequence is 16 residues long. CDR3: CASSSGTSGSWNEQFF. CDR3 bases: TGTGCCAGCAGTTCCGGGACTAGCGGGAGTTGGAATGAGCAGTTCTTC.

For the CDR3, the DNA is TGCGCCAGCAGCTTGGGAGGGTTCACAGATACGCAGTATTTT. Translating gives CASSLGGFTDTQYF. V and J are TRBV5-1 and TRBJ2-3, with D perhaps TRBD2 (5 bases). CDR1 and CDR2 from the germline V gene are SGHRS and YFSETQ. V was shortened by 0 bases and J by 2 bases, with 7 bases between the two germline ends. The CDR3 totals 14 residues.

The V gene is TRBV6-5, the J gene TRBJ1-1; possible D gene TRBD1, 5 bases. Trimming removed 2 bases from V and 1 base from J, with 11 bases in between. The CDR3 is 15 residues long. The germline V gene has CDR1 MNHEY and CDR2 SVGAGI. This CDR3 is CASSYRPDRNTEAFF. In DNA, the CDR3 is TGTGCCAGCAGTTACCGCCCCGACAGGAACACTGAAGCTTTCTTT.

This sequence joins TRBV7-9 and TRBJ2-5, with no clear D. Germline-derived CDR1 and CDR2 are SEHNR and FQNEAQ (reference sequence). The CDR3 length is 14 residues. Trimming pared 4 bases from V and 2 bases from J, leaving 11 bases between. The CDR3 sequence is CASSSQTVQETQYF. CDR3 nucleotide sequence: TGTGCCAGCAGCTCACAGACGGTTCAAGAGACCCAGTACTTC.

This chain connects TRBV6-2 or TRBV6-3 to TRBJ2-5; the D gene is possibly TRBD1 (6 bases). The CDR3 sequence is 16 residues long. Trimming took 6 bases from V and 4 from J, leaving 21 bases between them. Germline V gene data show CDR1 as MNHEY and CDR2 as SVGEGT. The CDR3 region has the DNA TGTGCCAGCAGCCCTGAAGGACAGTGGCTGGCAGAGACCCAGTACTTC. Translation: CASSPEGQWLAETQYF.

The V gene is TRBV27, the J gene TRBJ1-2; 7 nucleotides match TRBD1. The CDR3 is 12 amino acids. The germline V gene encodes CDR1 MNHEY and CDR2 SMNVEV (reference sequence). V shed 6 bases and J 9 bases; nucleotides not matched to a gene: 7. The CDR3 DNA reads TGTGCCAGCAGCAGGACAGGTGACAGCTACACCTTC. Protein product: CASSRTGDSYTF.

By sample share, this clone is hyperexpanded. The V gene is TRBV7-9, the J gene TRBJ1-5; 7 bases map to TRBD1. J lost 5 bases, V lost 4 bases, and 8 bases had no gene match. The CDR3 spans 15 residues. Germline loops: CDR1 SEHNR, CDR2 FQNEAQ (reference sequence). CDR3 sequence: CASSSTRGGDQPQHF. Here the CDR3 DNA reads TGTGCCAGCAGCTCCACAAGAGGGGGCGATCAGCCCCAGCATTTT.

The chain combines TRBV7-2 with TRBJ1-1, with 9 bases matching TRBD1. The trim removed 5 bases at V and 4 bases at J, leaving 5 bases unmatched. This CDR3 comprises 14 residues. Germline-derived CDR1 and CDR2 are SGHTA and FQGNSA. In nucleotides, the CDR3 is TGTGCCAGCAGCCTCATGACAGGGGGCACTGAAGCTTTCTTT. Translation gives CASSLMTGGTEAFF.

This chain connects TRBV5-1 to TRBJ2-7; a weak D match, TRBD1 (6 bases). V was shortened by 1 base and J by 7 bases, with 9 bases between the two germline ends. Germline V gene lookup returns CDR1 SGHRS and CDR2 YFSETQ. CDR3 length: 12 amino acids. In DNA, the CDR3 is TGCGCCAGCAGCTTGACCCAGGGGGAGCAGTACTTC. As protein: CASSLTQGEQYF.

The J gene is TRBJ1-5, the V gene TRBV7-9; D is unresolved. V lost 3 bases and J 9 bases, leaving 12 bases between the germline ends. The CDR3 consists of 13 residues. The V gene's germline CDR1 is SEHNR and CDR2 FQNEAQ (reference sequence). The CDR3 nucleotides are TGTGCCAGCAGCTTCGTGACCTCGGGGCCCCAGCATTTT. This gives the protein CASSFVTSGPQHF.

J is TRBJ1-2 and V is TRBV10-2; TRBD1 matches 10 bases. CDR3 size: 13 residues. The junction had 4 bases not matched to a gene; V was cut back by 3 bases and J by 9 bases. Germline CDR1 is WSHSY and CDR2 is SAAADI. The DNA for the CDR3 is TGCGCCAGCAGTGAAGGACAGGGGGGAAGCTACACCTTC. Amino acid sequence: CASSEGQGGSYTF.

The chain is built from TRBV5-6 and TRBJ2-7; TRBD1 matches at 9 bases. The CDR3 totals 13 residues. From germline, CDR1 is SGHDT and CDR2 YYEEEE. V shed 0 bases, J shed 5 bases, and the junction held 0 bases outside the gene matches. The CDR3 DNA reads TGTGCCAGCAGCTTGGGGACAGGGGACGAGCAGTACTTC. Translated, it gives CASSLGTGDEQYF. Full variable domain (missing parts from reference TRBV5-6 and TRBJ2-7): DAGVTQSPTHLIKTRGQQVTLRCSPKSGHDTVSWYQQALGQGPQFIFQYYEEEERQRGNFPDRFSGHQFPNYSSELNVNALLLGDSALYLCASSLGTGDEQYFGPGTRLTVT.

This clone was observed once. This chain connects TRBV30 to TRBJ1-2, with a weak D call TRBD1 (5 bases). The germline V gene encodes CDR1 GTSNPN and CDR2 SVGIG (reference sequence). The CDR3 has 15 residues. The V gene lost 4 bases and the J gene lost 1 base, with 16 bases spanning the gap. The CDR3 nucleotides read TGTGCCTGGACTCCCGCGGGGGGGGGTAACTATGGCTACACCTTC. It encodes CAWTPAGGGNYGYTF.

The rearrangement uses TRBV4-1 and TRBJ1-5; the match to TRBD1 covers 7 bases. The trim removed 3 bases at V and 0 bases at J, leaving 2 bases unmatched. Germline V gene sequence: CDR1 MGHRA, CDR2 YSYEKL. The CDR3 has 15 amino acids. The CDR3 DNA sequence: TGCGCCAGCAGCCAGGGGACAGTTAGCAATCAGCCCCAGCATTTT. This translates into CASSQGTVSNQPQHF.

The chain combines TRBV2 with TRBJ1-1, with D perhaps TRBD1 (6 bases). The CDR3 extends over 14 amino acids. Germline loops: CDR1 SNHLY, CDR2 FYNNEI. Deletions cut 7 bases from V and 0 bases from J, with 12 bases between. CDR3 amino acids: CASIRQAMNTEAFF. The CDR3 DNA reads TGTGCCAGCATTCGACAGGCCATGAACACTGAAGCTTTCTTT.

V is TRBV28 and J is TRBJ2-7; D may be TRBD1 (6 bases). Germline loops: CDR1 MDHEN, CDR2 SYDVKM. Trimming took off 4 bases at V and 3 bases at J, with 13 bases between the two ends. This CDR3 spans 14 amino acids. CDR3 in amino acids: CASSSTTGLYEQYF. In DNA, the CDR3 is TGTGCCAGCAGTTCAACGACAGGTCTCTACGAGCAGTACTTC.

The chain has TRBV2 and TRBJ2-7, with D uncertain. Trimming removed 3 bases at V and 2 bases at J, with 11 bases between. The germline CDR1 and CDR2 sequences are SNHLY and FYNNEI. The CDR3 is made up of 14 amino acids. The CDR3 loop is CASSDMRQPYEQYF. As DNA, the CDR3 is TGTGCCAGCAGTGATATGCGGCAGCCCTACGAGCAGTACTTC.

This chain uses TRBV27 with TRBJ1-6, with D perhaps TRBD1 (5 bases). Germline-derived CDR1 and CDR2 are MNHEY and SMNVEV (reference sequence). This CDR3 is built from 14 residues. With 4 bases removed from V and 7 bases from J, the gap between germline ends came to 11 bases. CDR3 nucleotide sequence: TGTGCCAGCAGTTCCGGGACTGGCAATTCACCCCTCCACTTT. Translation gives CASSSGTGNSPLHF.

The chain uses TRBV11-2 and TRBJ2-7, with D possibly matching TRBD1 (6 bases). The V and J ends lost 6 bases and 1 base respectively, with 16 bases between them. The germline V gene has CDR1 SGHAT and CDR2 FQNNGV. The CDR3 is made up of 15 amino acids. CDR3 amino acids: CASRTRQGSSYEQYF. DNA for the CDR3: TGTGCCAGCAGGACCAGGCAGGGGTCTTCCTACGAGCAGTACTTC.

The genes are TRBV30 and TRBJ1-2; possible D gene TRBD1, 5 bases. Germline V lookup: CDR1 GTSNPN, CDR2 SVGIG (reference sequence). Trimming left V 6 bases short and J 5 bases short, with 10 bases between. The CDR3 contains 11 residues. The CDR3 DNA reads as TGTGCCTGTTATCAGGGATATGGCTACACCTTC. Translated, it gives CACYQGYGYTF.

V is TRBV18 and J is TRBJ2-7, with a tentative D call TRBD2 (6 bases). This CDR3 is built from 15 residues. The germline V gene has CDR1 KGHSH and CDR2 LQKENI. Trimming left V 0 bases short and J 6 bases short, with 15 bases between. This CDR3 reads CASSPPGREWGEQYF. In DNA form, the CDR3 reads TGTGCCAGCTCACCACCGGGTCGGGAGTGGGGCGAGCAGTACTTC. The full variable domain, its missing parts supplied by reference TRBV18 and TRBJ2-7, is NAGVMQNPRHLVRRRGQEARLRCSPMKGHSHVYWYRQLPEEGLKFMVYLQKENIIDESGMPKERFSAEFPKEGPSILRIQQVVRGDSAAYFCASSPPGREWGEQYFGPGTRLTVT.

The V and J genes are TRBV5-1 and TRBJ2-1, with TRBD2 identical over 10 bases. The CDR3 covers 15 residues. Germline CDR1 SGHRS, CDR2 YFSETQ. The V gene end was trimmed by 4 bases and the J gene end by 6 bases; junction bases not matched to a gene: 7. CDR3 sequence reads: CASSPQAGGPNEQFF. For the CDR3, the DNA is TGCGCCAGCAGCCCACAAGCGGGGGGGCCCAATGAGCAGTTCTTC.